The clone carrying this TCR beta chain was counted once. What it binds is not known. Using its own MiXCR run on the reads, TCRdb lists one record per CDR3 protein. Of some 22,000 distinct CDR3 sequences in the sample, around 77% were seen once. Germline trimming cut 10 bases from V and 5 bases from J; bases unmatched to any gene: 7. This CDR3 comprises 12 residues. Germline CDR1 and CDR2: LNHDA and SQIVND (reference sequence). The source of the sample is a study of type 1 regulatory T cells. Graft donor-derived T-allo10 cells were described as host-alloantigen-specific, anergic, and alloantigen-specifically suppressive.

Sequenced: cultured T cells, either the whole culture or a sorted T cell fraction (not recorded which). Subset reported: Tr1-enriched cell product generated in vitro against host alloantigens. This TCR came from a human donor in good health. V gene TRBV19 combines with J gene TRBJ1-2; 7 nucleotides line up with TRBD1. The CDR3 is CANTGALYGYTF. CDR3 coding DNA: TGTGCCAACACAGGGGCGCTGTATGGCTACACCTTC.